This section outlines one TCR beta chain sequence together with its context. This clone was seen repeatedly, ten times or more. The antigen this receptor binds is unknown. Base qualities are not provided; no much larger clone lies one nucleotide away. In total, more than 500 healthy bone marrow donors made up the cohort. Cohort members were all nominally healthy when sampled, although unrecorded immune exposures were likely present. The donor tested CMV seropositive and was one of the 289 seropositive cohort members. A peripheral blood sample was collected from each donor, and TCR beta sequencing was performed on peripheral blood mononuclear cells. The Qiagen DNeasy Blood Extraction Kit was used to extract genomic DNA from the blood cell samples. The CDR3, from cysteine to phenylalanine, totals 15 residues. Just CDR3 DNA is preserved here, 45 bases in frame from base 1. Trimmed from V: 7 bases; trimmed from J: 6 bases; junction bases lacking a gene match: 15. The germline V gene (reference sequence) gives CDR1 as LNHDA and CDR2 as SQIVND.

These data come from a study of cytomegalovirus exposure and HLA in healthy donors (TCRdb year 2017). Regarding the complete study: In an earlier analysis of 587 of the donors, under 300 Gb of sequence data and 117 million unique TCR beta sequences from about 179 million T cells were reported. Roughly 310 gigabases of sequencing data and approximately 85 million unique TCR sequences were included in an early release covering 500 to 750 HLA-typed donors. Among the roughly 400 genotyped donors, around 79% belonged to the genetic ancestry cluster associated with self-reported Caucasian donors. The study aimed to test whether cataloging public T cell receptors could reveal signatures of past pathogen exposure. Using immunosequencing, the study profiled T cell repertoires from 550 to 750 subjects and related those repertoires to cytomegalovirus serostatus. Along with the 666-subject first cohort, a separate validation cohort of over a hundred different subjects was used. To predict cytomegalovirus infection status, the study brought together high-throughput TCR immunosequencing, statistical association of individual TCRs with disease status, and machine learning. To study patterns of TCR occurrence, a later analysis re-analyzed previously published TCR beta repertoires from 500 to 850 donors and added high-resolution HLA genotyping. In the later analysis, no new phenotypic data were used to find candidate immune exposures; instead, reliance was placed on TCR beta sequences and their occurrence across donors. In an earlier analysis of 587 of the donors, high-throughput TCR beta sequencing was used to judge whether each TCR beta V gene segment behaved as functional or pseudogenic. Alongside the repertoire data, information on donor age, sex, ethnicity and CMV serostatus was compiled. A later genetic analysis took genome-wide SNP genotypes for about 60% of the roughly 670 donors and used that subset as a discovery cohort. Every repertoire in the discovery cohort had been generated on one and the same sequencing platform. Both class I and class II loci were covered by HLA typing, at four-digit resolution. Typing coverage varied by locus: roughly 629-630 donors for A, B, C, DRB1 and DQB1; approximately 500 for DQA1; more than 600 for DPA1; under 490 for DPB1. Four or five DR-DQ haplotypes were handled as single units for association and clustering because linkage in the cohort was strong. On average, about 200,000 unique TCR beta nucleotide sequences were sequenced per donor among fewer than 500 genotyped donors of the cohort, with roughly 20% of those sequences being non-productive.

Library method: the immunoSEQ multiplex PCR assay. The multiplex PCR relied on a mix of 60 forward primers for TCR Vbeta segments and 13 reverse primers for TCR Jbeta segments. The CDR3 region of rearranged TCR beta genes was amplified from genomic DNA by a multiplex PCR assay. The amplified TCR beta libraries were sequenced on the Illumina HiSeq System as 87-base-pair reads. As for the authors' bioinformatics: Across the roughly 640 repertoires, a later analysis counted tens of millions of unique TCR beta chains, 8.5 million to 12 million of which were shared by at least two donors. Raw reads were error-corrected and collapsed into unique sequences with a nearest-neighbor algorithm that merged closely related sequences to remove PCR and sequencing errors. Alignment of CDR3 sequences to IMGT reference sequences was used to assign V, D and J gene segments. For a sequence to be retained, a match of at least six nucleotides to both a V gene segment and a J gene segment was required. Rearrangements were classified as productive when the CDR3 lacked stop codons and remained in frame with V and J, and all other rearrangements were classified as non-productive. Following IMGT convention, CDR3 was defined as the stretch from the second conserved V-encoded cysteine up to the conserved J-encoded phenylalanine. Sequences without an unambiguous match to a single V gene segment were excluded from the earlier analysis of about 640 of the donors. In an earlier analysis of approximately 500 of the donors, a V segment was called functional when productive rearrangements were above 56.7%, and segregating when the standard deviation between donors exceeded 5%. A statistical classification framework was developed to diagnose cytomegalovirus status using the catalog of TCR beta chain sequences. In a later analysis, TCR nucleotide sequences were compared against IMGT/GENE-DB human TR gene sequences so that V and J genes could be assigned. Using the TCRdist pipeline, a later analysis assigned CDR3 sequences along with most-parsimonious VDJ recombination scenarios. In a later analysis, every TCR beta chain was defined by the combination of its CDR3 amino acid sequence and its V-gene family, and reads without a unique V-gene family were dropped. A later analysis removed 500 to 650 highly shared, low-generation-probability nucleotide sequences to deal with suspected cross-contamination and a sequencing artifact. For each public chain, a later analysis derived a clonal expansion index from normalized ranks of inferred template counts within each repertoire. Generation probabilities in a later analysis came from a VDJ recombination model fitted to out-of-frame rearrangements, and those results were checked against IGoR. Hypergeometric tests were used in a later analysis to score TCR-TCR, TCR-HLA and TCR-CMV co-occurrence, with a repertoire-size bias correction applied to the TCR pairs. False discovery rates were estimated in a later analysis by permuting HLA or CMV assignments 20 times. In a later analysis, co-occurring TCRs were grouped using DBSCAN, with TCRdist sequence similarity added in when clustering inside HLA-allele-positive subsets. Repertoires with fewer than 30,000 or more than 120,000 public chains, plus five repertoires with anomalous nucleotide sharing, were excluded from co-occurrence clustering. This immuneACCESS table, as held by TCRdb, lists in-frame sequences with V and J called but not all clones. Of the missing ones, under half trace to an unresolved V gene in checked studies; the others have no known cause. V and J calls and clone size come straight from that table; D and trimming were deduced from the DNA. The sample table holds nearly 300,000 clones, of which about nine tenths were seen once. The ten largest make up 3.5% to 4% of the sample.

The study at large found these results: Compared with the 666-donor mean, donors in an Asian-associated ancestry cluster had fewer N-insertions in productive TCRs, according to a later genetic analysis. A total of 150 to 200 TCR beta chains were listed by the study as associated with cytomegalovirus. Most TCR sequences were observed very rarely across donors, whereas some public TCRs were present in many individuals. In vitro tests confirmed that a few of the cytomegalovirus-associated TCR beta chains recognize cytomegalovirus antigens. Correlated functional status among segregating V segments might reflect linkage disequilibrium, but an unknown experimental factor could not be ruled out. A later analysis reported that several top co-occurrence clusters appeared linked to parvovirus B19, influenza, CMV and Epstein-Barr virus. The authors suggested that the approach could potentially be generalized to other disease states and immunological phenotypes. Roughly uniform sequencing depth across donors was assumed in presence/absence analyses, although this assumption may not hold. According to a later analysis, most CMV-associated TCR beta chains appeared to be HLA-restricted, and the HLA associations seemed to be driven largely by CMV exposure. Some IMGT-functional V segments, including TRBV6-2 and TRBV6-3, could not be distinguished by the 87-base-pair reads and were therefore excluded. When HLA alleles, especially DR and DQ, strongly co-occurred, TCR associations were difficult to assign to individual alleles. For the cohort, immune exposure information was limited to CMV serostatus. In a later analysis, the rate of TCR association differed among HLA loci, with DRB1 alleles having the most associated TCRs and HLA-C alleles having the fewest. A further reported finding was that TCR beta sequences accurately predicted the HLA-A and HLA-B alleles for most subjects in the first cohort. Specific HLA alleles were associated with 15,000 to 20,000 TCR beta sequences at a false discovery rate of 0.05 in a later analysis. A cluster of highly shared sequence variants was judged likely to be a technical artifact of the sequencing pipeline. The cohort was sequenced for TCR beta chains only, and without alpha or paired-chain data the features that could be detected were limited. Because counts were too low, roughly 17 rarely observed V segments, including chromosome 9 orphons, were left out of the earlier analysis of about 500 of the donors. HLA typing was unavailable for some donors at each locus, so association tests used only the typed subset. Broadly in line with IMGT annotations, most TCR beta V segments showed up in productive rearrangements about 87% or about 30% of the time in an earlier analysis of roughly 590 of the donors. A later analysis found that HLA-associated TCR beta chains were more clonally expanded and had lower generation probabilities than equally common non-associated chains. In a later genetic analysis, a missense DCLRE1C variant was associated with V-gene and J-gene trimming of TCR beta chains, and the association was replicated in an independent cohort. The classifier was reported to diagnose cytomegalovirus status with high specificity and sensitivity in both the original cohort and the validation cohort.

The TCR was taken from a man in his forties in good health and CMV-seropositive. The rearranged chain carries TRBV19 and TRBJ2-7, and 7 junction bases match TRBD2. The sequencing sample was made of PBMCs. The CDR3: CASTPGRRVRGEQYF. The DNA sequence follows: TGTGCCAGTACCCCCGGGAGGCGGGTTCGGGGCGAGCAGTACTTC.